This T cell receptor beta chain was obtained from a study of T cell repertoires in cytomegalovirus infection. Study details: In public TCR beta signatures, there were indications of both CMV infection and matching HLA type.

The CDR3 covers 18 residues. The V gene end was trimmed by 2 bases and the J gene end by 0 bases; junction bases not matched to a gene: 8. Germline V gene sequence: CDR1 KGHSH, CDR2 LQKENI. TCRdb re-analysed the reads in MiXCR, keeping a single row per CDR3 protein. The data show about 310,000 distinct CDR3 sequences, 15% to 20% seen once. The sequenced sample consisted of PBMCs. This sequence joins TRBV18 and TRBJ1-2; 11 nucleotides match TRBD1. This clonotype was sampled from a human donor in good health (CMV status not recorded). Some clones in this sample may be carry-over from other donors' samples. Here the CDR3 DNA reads TGTGCCAGCTCACCAACCGGGACAGGGGGTAGTACTAACTATGGCTACACCTTC. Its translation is CASSPTGTGGSTNYGYTF.